Shown below are 8 T cell receptor beta chains from a single sample sequenced in a study of human T cells and chemical hapten exposure. TCRdb analysed the RACE reads with MiXCR anew, one entry per CDR3 protein. The sample lists roughly 40,000 distinct CDR3 sequences, around 12% seen once, with 5.5% to 6.5% in the top ten. The time point: pre-sensitization, week 0. Treatment of the sample: therapeutic diphenylcyclopropenone sensitization with weekly scalp DPC. Sample: whole blood, taken in connection with sensitization to the hapten diphenylcyclopropenone (DPC). These receptor sequences come from a woman in her twenties or thirties with alopecia areata. Some clones in this sample may be carry-over from other donors' samples.

This clonotype was detected a few times. The V and J genes are TRBV2 and TRBJ2-5; D is undetermined. The CDR3 is 11 residues long. Germline assignment: CDR1 SNHLY and CDR2 FYNNEI. V shed 8 bases and J shed 5 bases, with 9 bases lying between them. The CDR3 DNA reads as TGTGCCAGCTCATCACGGGAGACCCAGTACTTC. Translation gives CASSSRETQYF.

This clonotype was seen more than once but under ten times. CDR3 protein: CATMRDGTNTEAFF. CDR3 sequence (DNA): TGTGCCACCATGAGGGACGGTACGAACACTGAAGCTTTCTTT. The gene calls are TRBV24-1 and TRBJ1-1; a possible D gene is TRBD1 (5 bases). The V gene's germline CDR1 is KGHDR and CDR2 SFDVKD. The CDR3 is 14 residues long. V lost 8 bases and J lost 1, with 13 bases in between.

The chain carries TRBV28 and TRBJ2-7; D not certain. This CDR3 region has 12 residues. The germline V gene has CDR1 MDHEN and CDR2 SYDVKM. Trimming shortened V by 5 bases and J by 12 bases, and 17 bases separated the two germline ends. CDR3 sequence: CASSPRVPSAYF. The CDR3 coding sequence is TGTGCCAGCAGTCCGCGAGTCCCAAGTGCGTACTTC. The variable domain in full, with the rest retrieved from reference TRBV28 and TRBJ2-7, is DVKVTQSSRYLVKRTGEKVFLECVQDMDHENMFWYRQDPGLGLRLIYFSYDVKMKEKGDIPEGYSVSREKKERFSLILESASTNQTSMYLCASSPRVPSAYFGPGTRLTVT.

The chain couples TRBV20-1 to TRBJ1-1, with D possibly being TRBD1 (6 bases). This CDR3 has 14 amino acids. Germline V gene lookup returns CDR1 DFQATT and CDR2 SNEGSKA (reference sequence). The V end was cut by 6 bases, the J end by 4 bases, with 18 bases between. CDR3 in amino acids: CSATRRVRGTEAFF. CDR3 DNA sequence: TGCAGTGCCACCCGGAGGGTCAGGGGCACTGAAGCTTTCTTT.

The sample holds a few counts of this clonotype. Here the CDR3 reads CASSHGWGYEQYF. The CDR3 bases are TGTGCCAGCAGTCATGGTTGGGGCTACGAGCAGTACTTC. V usage is TRBV7-8 and J usage is TRBJ2-7; D gene unclear. Between the trimmed V and J ends, which lost 6 bases and 3 bases, there was a span of 12 bases. Germline V CDR1 and CDR2: SGHVS, FQNEAQ. The CDR3 spans 13 residues. The full variable domain, in which reference TRBV7-8 and TRBJ2-7 provide the parts outside the CDR3, is GAGVSQSPRYKVAKRGQDVALRCDPISGHVSLFWYQQALGQGPEFLTYFQNEAQLDKSGLPSDRFFAERPEGSVSTLKIQRTQQEDSAVYLCASSHGWGYEQYFGPGTRLTVT.

This clonotype was found many times. This chain joins TRBV2 and TRBJ1-4, with 10 bases lining up with TRBD1. The V and J ends lost 4 bases and 7 bases, in that order; junction bases with no gene match: 9. Germline lookup yields CDR1 SNHLY and CDR2 FYNNEI. CDR3 length equals 16 residues. The CDR3 DNA follows: TGTGCCAGCAGTGGCCCCCCCGGACAGGGGGGTGAAAAACTGTTTTTT. Translation gives CASSGPPGQGGEKLFF.

This clonotype was detected a few times. The CDR3 spells CASSLVGRNTEAFF. The CDR3 region has the DNA TGTGCCAGCAGCTTGGTTGGTAGAAACACTGAAGCTTTCTTT. The rearrangement links TRBV5-5 to TRBJ1-1; no clear D. The CDR3 contains 14 residues. V dropped 0 bases and J dropped 2 bases, with 8 bases sitting between them. Germline values: CDR1 SGHKS, CDR2 YYEKEE (reference sequence).

This clonotype was recorded at least ten times. The chain combines TRBV20-1 with TRBJ2-1, with 8 nucleotides matching TRBD2. This CDR3 contains 15 residues. V trimming: 5 bases; J trimming: 4 bases; junction bases outside the gene matches: 10. CDR1 is DFQATT, CDR2 SNEGSKA, per germline (reference sequence). CDR3 coding DNA: TGCAGTGCTCACACCCAGCGGGAGCGGTACAATGAGCAGTTCTTC. Amino acids: CSAHTQRERYNEQFF.